This T cell receptor beta chain was recovered during a study of T cell repertoires in cytomegalovirus infection. Study-level background: Recently identified HLA-C-restricted CMV epitopes were among the peptides used.

Whole-study results and caveats: Cumulative public TCR beta family frequency identified carriers of CMV plus the relevant HLA. Dominating the ex vivo response were HLA-C-restricted CMV-specific TCR beta clonotypes.

Using its own MiXCR run on the reads, TCRdb lists one record per CDR3 protein. The repertoire has some 920,000 distinct CDR3 sequences, around 30% of them found once; the top ten carry 11% to 15%. Trimming pared 3 bases from V and 2 bases from J, leaving 15 bases between. The CDR3 has 16 amino acids. This clonotype was found many times. No antigen is known for it. This receptor was taken from a human donor in good health (CMV status not recorded). Some clones in this sample may be carry-over from other donors' samples. The specimen was cultured CD8+ T cells from PBMCs, collected from culture after CMV antigen stimulation. The chain combines TRBV12-3 or TRBV12-4 with TRBJ2-3, with a possible D match to TRBD1 (6 bases). The CDR3 region has the DNA TGTGCCAGCAGTTTGCTGGGCAGGGGCCTCACAGATACGCAGTATTTT. Translation: CASSLLGRGLTDTQYF.